This T cell receptor beta chain was observed in a study of CD8+ T cells in alopecia areata (dated by TCRdb to the late 2010s). For context, the study as a whole: The study used high-throughput TCRbeta sequencing to examine T cell clonal expansion in alopecia areata, in both the C3H/HeJ mouse model and human patients. Scalp clonality was compared among normal scalp (n=4), patchy alopecia areata scalp (n=8), and alopecia totalis/universalis scalp (n=8). RNA came from the PAXgene miRNA kit for fixed scalp, the miRNeasy kit for PBMCs, and the RNeasy kit for mouse skin. immunoSEQ multiplex PCR using 35 Vbeta forward primers and 13 Jbeta reverse primers was used to amplify TCRbeta CDR3 regions. On the human side, TCRbeta sequencing was run on scalp tissue and on sorted CD4+ and CD8+ peripheral blood T cells from healthy controls and from alopecia areata patients with either patchy or totalis/universalis disease. The full study reports these points: Shared TCR sequences between patients were less evident than in mice, which may be partly attributable to HLA diversity in the patient population. Compared with normal scalp, lesional scalp had higher clonality and more expanded CD8+ clones, particularly in alopecia totalis/universalis, a pattern that suggests antigenic drive. Resident alphabeta T cells in normal human skin are also sequenced, complicating scalp TCR repertoire analysis, unlike mouse skin dominated by gammadelta T cells.

PBMCs were separated by density centrifugation and stained for CD3, CD4 and CD8, after which CD4+ and CD8+ T cells were sorted on a FACSAria. Scalp biopsies and blood samples were provided by unaffected controls. Libraries were built with the immunoSEQ multiplex PCR assay. RNA was extracted from all samples and reverse transcribed into cDNA as template for TCR sequencing. First-strand cDNA was synthesized using SuperScript III with a 2:1 mix of oligo-dT and random hexamers. Amplification bias was assessed with a synthetic immune receptor repertoire, and residual bias was removed computationally. The paper's data handling went like this. After raw reads were preprocessed to remove errors, the CDR3 was defined following IMGT conventions as running from the conserved cysteine to phenylalanine. Clonality was computed as 1 minus the Shannon entropy, with the entropy normalized by log2 of the number of productive unique TCRs. Whether scalp clones were CD4 or CD8 was inferred by matching scalp TCRbeta sequences against CD4 and CD8 repertoires sorted from blood. As stored in TCRdb, this immuneACCESS dataset retains in-frame rearrangements with V and J assigned. A fraction of the clones does not appear; measured against another copy, unresolved V genes explain less than half of the discrepancy, and the remainder lacks a known reason. V, J and clone size derive from that table, while D and trimming were established from the DNA sequence. The sample table records more than 95,000 clones; 55% to 80% of these occur just once. The ten largest clonotypes hold 2.8% of the sample.

The germline V gene (reference sequence) supplies CDR1 GTSNPN and CDR2 SVGIG. From cysteine to phenylalanine, the CDR3 is 14 amino acids long. The DNA shown is the 42-base CDR3, in frame from base 1. Unmatched junction bases come to 5, with V trimmed by 4 bases and J by 6 bases. As concerns this clone: Its antigen remains undetermined. There are no base qualities to consult, and no much larger clone falls within one base.

This sequence was found in a human donor in good health. Material: CD4+ T cells sorted from blood. This sequence uses TRBV30 and TRBJ1-5; 11 bases in between match TRBD1. The encoded CDR3 is CAWTRDRGVQPQHF. The sequenced DNA is TGTGCCTGGACCCGGGACAGGGGGGTTCAGCCCCAGCATTTT.